The clone carrying this T cell receptor beta chain was seen at least ten times. Its antigen is not known. The data are from a study of T cells in Graves' hyperthyroidism and ophthalmopathy. Study outcomes and limitations: In the blood, most expanded thyroid clonotypes above 0.001 appeared as well. Model output signaled ophthalmopathy a median approximately six months ahead of onset.

Per germline, CDR1 MNHNS and CDR2 SASEGT. The CDR3 sequence is 13 residues long. The V gene end was trimmed by 5 bases and the J gene end by 2 bases; junction bases not matched to a gene: 2. From 8.5 to 10 ml of fresh peripheral blood, PBMCs were isolated. Amplification of TCR beta CDR3 regions used RNA as the template. A first-round RT-PCR of the TCR CDR3 used the HTBI primer set. Each CDR3 protein is one row after TCRdb ran MiXCR on the multiplex PCR reads. The sample contains approximately 260,000 distinct CDR3 sequences, 13% to 15% of which appear only once. The V gene is TRBV6-1, the J gene TRBJ2-7, with TRBD2 identical over 8 bases. This TCR came from a woman aged 50 to 65 with Graves' hyperthyroidism that later progressed to Graves' ophthalmopathy. Sequenced input: blood. The CDR3: CASSSGRAYEQYF. The CDR3 DNA is TGTGCCAGCAGTTCCGGGAGGGCCTACGAGCAGTACTTC.